Below, 6 T cell receptor beta chains from the same sample are listed, as sequenced in a study of shared clonotypes between healthy human individuals. The repertoire was sequenced with immunoSEQ multiplex PCR; TCRdb's copy has only in-frame clones and lacks some. The table lists roughly 2.2 million clones, about 92% of them singletons. Source material: naive CD4+ T cells from PBMCs. Subset reported: CD45RA+ positively selected. Receptors originate from a man in his late teens or twenties in good health. Some clones in this sample may be carry-over from other donors' samples.

This clone appeared once. The rearrangement joins TRBV28 to TRBJ1-1; D unclear. The CDR3 is made up of 14 amino acids. Germline CDR1 MDHEN, CDR2 SYDVKM. V was pared by 5 bases and J by 0 bases, with 10 bases between. The CDR3 DNA reads as TGTGCCAGCAGTCCATCGTACATGAACACTGAAGCTTTCTTT. Translated, it gives CASSPSYMNTEAFF. The whole variable domain, remainder taken from reference TRBV28 and TRBJ1-1, is DVKVTQSSRYLVKRTGEKVFLECVQDMDHENMFWYRQDPGLGLRLIYFSYDVKMKEKGDIPEGYSVSREKKERFSLILESASTNQTSMYLCASSPSYMNTEAFFGQGTRLTVV.

On this clone: The sample holds other DNA sequences that translate to the same CDR3. The chain links TRBV18 to TRBJ1-5, with 8 bases lining up with TRBD1. V lost 4 bases and J lost 5; bases outside the gene matches: 4. CDR3 length equals 14 residues. The germline gives CDR1 KGHSH, CDR2 LQKENI. CDR3 DNA sequence: TGTGCCAGCTCACGAGGACAGGGAGATCAGCCCCAGCATTTT. It specifies CASSRGQGDQPQHF.

The chain uses TRBV2 and TRBJ2-3, with 7 bases identical to TRBD1. The germline V gene has CDR1 SNHLY and CDR2 FYNNEI. V trimming: 7 bases; J trimming: 2 bases; junction bases outside the gene matches: 3. There are 13 residues in the CDR3. CDR3 loop: CASKQGNTDTQYF. The CDR3 bases are TGTGCCAGCAAACAGGGGAACACAGATACGCAGTATTTT.

The V and J genes are TRBV5-4 and TRBJ1-5; unclear D gene. V was cut by 4 bases and J by 4 bases, with 15 bases left in between. The germline V gene encodes CDR1 SGHNT and CDR2 YYREEE (reference sequence). The CDR3 is made up of 15 amino acids. The chain's CDR3 is CASSSGVGRNQPQHF. The CDR3 DNA reads as TGTGCCAGCAGCAGCGGGGTGGGTCGAAATCAGCCCCAGCATTTT.

J is TRBJ1-2 and V is TRBV7-3; no clear D gene. V was cut by 5 bases and J by 6 bases, with 16 bases left in between. Germline V gene lookup returns CDR1 SGHTA and CDR2 FQGTGA. The CDR3 loop spans 14 amino acids. CDR3 loop: CASSLRPSGDGYTF. DNA of the CDR3: TGTGCCAGCAGCCTAAGGCCCAGTGGGGATGGCTACACCTTC.

This rearrangement joins TRBV5-8 to TRBJ2-2; 8 bases match TRBD1. The CDR3 consists of 16 residues. V lost 1 base, J lost 0 bases, and 2 bases stayed unmatched. Germline assignment: CDR1 SGHTS and CDR2 YDEGEE. The CDR3 loop is CASSLRDRPNTGELFF. DNA of the CDR3: TGTGCCAGCAGCTTGAGGGACAGGCCGAACACCGGGGAGCTGTTTTTT.